Listed below are T cell receptor beta chains from one sample, sequenced in a study of blood T cell repertoires in COVID-19. Assay used: immunoSEQ multiplex PCR; TCRdb lists only in-frame clones, some missing. The sample lists around 130,000 clones; less than 90% were seen once. The specimen sequenced was peripheral blood. Receptor source: a human donor with COVID-19, enrolled during active disease. The donor label of this sample is uncertain. Each CDR3 is given without its conserved first and last residue. The order of the fields is V gene, CDR3 protein.

TRBV2 | ASKSALSTEAF
TRBV28 | ASSPLDRGGQPQH
TRBV5-1 | ASLAGTGNLNEQF
TRBV5-1 | ASSLIAGPRPLH
TRBV11-2 | ASSFSPGENTEAF
TRBV6-5 | ASSYDAGTEAF
TRBV9 | ASSWGTQETQY
TRBV5-4 | ASSWDSNEKLF
TRBV7-9 | ASSITTDTQY
TRBV25-1 | ASSEDRGYNEQF
TRBV11-2 | ASSNRVAIRETQY
TRBV18 | ASSPLQGRANYGYT
TRBV27 | ASSYRRDSSGANVLT
TRBV19 | ASRSERVDTQY
TRBV5-6 | ASRFRDQPQH
TRBV13 | ASSLVAETGHSGSNYGYT
TRBV10-3 | AISESNQPGNSPLH
TRBV5-1 | ASSPGHEGTEAF
TRBV11-3 | ASSSRDSLGVRDTQY
TRBV28 | ASSFIRDYEQY
TRBV19 | ASRLTGMDTEAF
TRBV2 | ASSLDRGSSLYGYT
TRBV19 | ASNSPGQGLWNQPQH
TRBV19 | ASSILQGSEKLF
TRBV6-5 | ASNQRAWLQPQH
TRBV18 | ASSSSRTGNDYGYT
TRBV5-1 | ASSLGGLGTQY
TRBV18 | ASSPQPDSIYEQY
TRBV29-1 | SVTLRRGGTDTQY
TRBV18 | ASSPPFRNTEAF
TRBV24-1 | AVADSYEQY
TRBV14 | ASSLQNTGELF
TRBV5-4 | ASSLAGDSSTDTQY
TRBV4-1 | ASSHGDRGNSPLH
TRBV14 | ASSQDLADTQY
TRBV5-5 | ASSLADYGYT
TRBV4-1 | ASSQELQEYSPLH
TRBV7-3 | ASSPGNNEQF
TRBV6-2/TRBV6-3 | ASSLGPPSGNTIY
TRBV6-6 | ASSYSRGQGGNEQF
TRBV27 | ASTLSVGGYEQY